These 5 T cell receptor beta chains were sequenced from one sample in a study of T cell responses to AZD1222 COVID-19 vaccine. The table came from immunoSEQ multiplex PCR; TCRdb's copy has only in-frame clones and leaves some out. The sample lists 150,000 to 200,000 clones; approximately 92% were seen once. The sequenced sample was peripheral blood, obtained on day 0 of AZD1222 vaccination. The source of these receptors is an adult in good health.

The table lists this clone with a few counts. V gene TRBV6-4 combines with J gene TRBJ2-3, with 8 bases matching TRBD1. The V gene's germline CDR1 is MRHNA and CDR2 SNTAGT. V gave up 0 bases and J gave up 8 bases; unmatched junction bases: 7. The CDR3 has 15 amino acids. The CDR3 sequence is CASSDSGTGPSTQYF. The CDR3 DNA follows: TGTGCCAGCAGTGACTCCGGGACAGGCCCAAGTACGCAGTATTTT.

V usage is TRBV11-3 and J usage is TRBJ2-3, with D possibly being TRBD2 (6 bases). Trimming removed 8 bases at V and 0 bases at J, with 9 bases between. Germline-derived CDR1 and CDR2 are SGHNT and YENEEA. The CDR3 consists of 13 residues. The DNA for the CDR3 is TGTGCCAGCGGGCGGGGAAGCACAGATACGCAGTATTTT. Residues: CASGRGSTDTQYF.

The chain uses TRBV9 and TRBJ1-6, with D maybe TRBD1 (5 bases). CDR3 length: 16 residues. The germline gives CDR1 SGDLS, CDR2 YYNGEE. The CDR3 loop is CPPSGGGGSYNSPLHF. The CDR3 DNA reads as TGTCCCCCCAGCGGGGGGGGAGGGTCCTATAATTCACCCCTCCACTTT.

In DNA form, the CDR3 reads TGTGCCAGCAGCCGAACCCCAGTCAATCAGCCCCAGCATTTT. This codes for CASSRTPVNQPQHF. The chain joins TRBV3-1 (or the pseudogene TRBV3-2) to TRBJ1-5; D not resolved. V lost 4 bases, J lost 3 bases, and 10 bases lay in between. The CDR3 contains 14 residues. CDR1 is LGHDT and CDR2 is YNNKEL in the germline V gene (reference sequence).

V is TRBV7-2 and J is TRBJ1-2; D may be TRBD1 (5 bases). The CDR3 is 14 residues long. Germline V CDR1 and CDR2: SGHTA, FQGNSA. Trimming cost V 5 bases and J 8 bases, with 18 bases left between them. The DNA of the CDR3 is TGTGCCAGCAGCCCAGGGTGGGGAGGGGACGGCTACACCTTC. It encodes CASSPGWGGDGYTF.